This T cell receptor (beta chain) is drawn from a study of multiple sclerosis patients with progressive multifocal leukoencephalopathy. Study background: Multiple sclerosis patients on natalizumab who never developed PML served as longitudinally sampled controls. Study results and caveats: No common TRBV or TRBJ usage or pairing appeared at PML.

Points on this clone: Its antigen is still unknown.

CDR1 is MGHRA, CDR2 YSYEKL, per germline. This CDR3 spans 13 amino acids. With 4 bases clipped from V and 5 bases from J, the junction kept 5 bases outside the gene matches. Sequencing was at survey level. Measured with immunoSEQ multiplex PCR; TCRdb has only the in-frame clones, and not every one. The sample gives about 28,000 clones, about 88% of which show up once; approximately 1% is in the top ten. The time point here: before natalizumab initiation. Sequencing was carried out using PBMCs. This TCR was recovered from a human donor with multiple sclerosis. This chain joins TRBV4-1 and TRBJ2-7, with 7 bases fitting TRBD1. The CDR3 sequence: CASSPRQGDEQYF. The CDR3 nucleotides read TGCGCCAGCAGCCCCCGACAGGGAGACGAGCAGTACTTC.